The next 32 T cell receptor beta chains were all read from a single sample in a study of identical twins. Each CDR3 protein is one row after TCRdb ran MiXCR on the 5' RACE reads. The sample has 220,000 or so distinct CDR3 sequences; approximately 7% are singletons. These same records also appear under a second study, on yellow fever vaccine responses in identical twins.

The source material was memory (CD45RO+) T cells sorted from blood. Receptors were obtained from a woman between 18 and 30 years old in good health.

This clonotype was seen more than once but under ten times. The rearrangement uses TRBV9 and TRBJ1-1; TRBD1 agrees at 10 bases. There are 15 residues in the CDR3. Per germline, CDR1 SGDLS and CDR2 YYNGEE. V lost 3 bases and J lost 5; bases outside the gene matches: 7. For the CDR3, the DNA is TGTGCCAGCAGCGGACAGGGGGCAAGGGGTACTGAAGCTTTCTTT. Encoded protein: CASSGQGARGTEAFF.

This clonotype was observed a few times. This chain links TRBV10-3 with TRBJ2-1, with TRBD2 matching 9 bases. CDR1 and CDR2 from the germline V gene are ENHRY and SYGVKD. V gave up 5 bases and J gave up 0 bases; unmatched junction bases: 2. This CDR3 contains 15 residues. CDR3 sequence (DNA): TGTGCCATCAGTAGACTAGCGGACTCCTACAATGAGCAGTTCTTC. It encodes CAISRLADSYNEQFF.

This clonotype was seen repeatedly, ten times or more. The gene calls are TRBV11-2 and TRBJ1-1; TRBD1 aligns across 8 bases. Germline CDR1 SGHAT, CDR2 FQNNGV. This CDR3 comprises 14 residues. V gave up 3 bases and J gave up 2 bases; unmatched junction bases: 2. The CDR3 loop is CASSFTGGNTEAFF. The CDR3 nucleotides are TGTGCCAGCAGCTTCACAGGGGGAAACACTGAAGCTTTCTTT.

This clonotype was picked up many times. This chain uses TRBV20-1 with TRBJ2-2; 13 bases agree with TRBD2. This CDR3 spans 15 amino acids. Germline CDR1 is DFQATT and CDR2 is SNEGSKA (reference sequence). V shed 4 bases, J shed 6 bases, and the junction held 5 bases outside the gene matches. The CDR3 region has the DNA TGCAGTGCTATTGGACTAGCGGGAGCTTCCGGGGAGCTGTTTTTT. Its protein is CSAIGLAGASGELFF.

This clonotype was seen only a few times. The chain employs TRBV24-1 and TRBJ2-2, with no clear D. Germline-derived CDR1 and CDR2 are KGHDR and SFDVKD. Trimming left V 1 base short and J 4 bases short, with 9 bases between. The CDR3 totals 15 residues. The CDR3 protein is CATSDFTPGTGELFF. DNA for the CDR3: TGTGCCACCAGTGATTTCACCCCAGGCACCGGGGAGCTGTTTTTT.

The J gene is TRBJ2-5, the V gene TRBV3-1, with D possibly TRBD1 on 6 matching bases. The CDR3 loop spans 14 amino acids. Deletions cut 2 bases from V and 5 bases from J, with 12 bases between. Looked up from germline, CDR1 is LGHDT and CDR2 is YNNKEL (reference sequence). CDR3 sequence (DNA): TGTGCCAGCAGCCAACGAGGGACACAGGAGACCCAGTACTTC. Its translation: CASSQRGTQETQYF.

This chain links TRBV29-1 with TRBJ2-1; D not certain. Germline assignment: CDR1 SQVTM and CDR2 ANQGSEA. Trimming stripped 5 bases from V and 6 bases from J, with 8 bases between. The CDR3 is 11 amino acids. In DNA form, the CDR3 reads TGCAGCGTTCAACGATCCAATGAGCAGTTCTTC. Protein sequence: CSVQRSNEQFF.

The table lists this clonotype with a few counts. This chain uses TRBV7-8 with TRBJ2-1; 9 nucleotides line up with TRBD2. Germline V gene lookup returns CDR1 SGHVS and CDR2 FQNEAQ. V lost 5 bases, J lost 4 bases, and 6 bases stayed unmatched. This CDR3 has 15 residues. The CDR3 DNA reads TGTGCCAGCAGCGGCAAGCGGGGGGCGTACAATGAGCAGTTCTTC. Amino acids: CASSGKRGAYNEQFF. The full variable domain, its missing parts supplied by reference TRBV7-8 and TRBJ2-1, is GAGVSQSPRYKVAKRGQDVALRCDPISGHVSLFWYQQALGQGPEFLTYFQNEAQLDKSGLPSDRFFAERPEGSVSTLKIQRTQQEDSAVYLCASSGKRGAYNEQFFGPGTRLTVL.

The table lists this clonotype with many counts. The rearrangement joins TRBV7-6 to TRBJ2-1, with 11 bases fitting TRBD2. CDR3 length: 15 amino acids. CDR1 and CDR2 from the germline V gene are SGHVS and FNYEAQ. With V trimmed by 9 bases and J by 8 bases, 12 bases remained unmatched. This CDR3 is CASIKTSGARYEQFF. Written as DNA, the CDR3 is TGTGCCAGTATAAAGACTAGCGGGGCTCGTTATGAGCAGTTCTTC.

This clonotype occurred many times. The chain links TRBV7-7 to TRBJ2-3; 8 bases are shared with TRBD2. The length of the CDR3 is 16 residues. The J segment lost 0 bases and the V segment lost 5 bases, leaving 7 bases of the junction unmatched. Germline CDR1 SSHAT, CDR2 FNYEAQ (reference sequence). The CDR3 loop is CASSHPSGYSTDTQYF. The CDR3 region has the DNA TGTGCCAGCAGCCACCCTAGCGGGTATAGCACAGATACGCAGTATTTT.

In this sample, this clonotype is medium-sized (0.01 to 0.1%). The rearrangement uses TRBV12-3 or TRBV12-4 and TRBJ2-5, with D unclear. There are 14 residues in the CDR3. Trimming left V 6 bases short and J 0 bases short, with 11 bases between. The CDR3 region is CASSLPPYQETQYF. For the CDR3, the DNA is TGTGCCAGCAGCCTGCCACCGTACCAAGAGACCCAGTACTTC.

The CDR3 region has the DNA TGTGCCAGCAGTAACGGACTAGCGGGGGGGCCCGGTGAGCAGTTCTTC. It is translated as CASSNGLAGGPGEQFF. The chain has TRBV6-5 and TRBJ2-1, with 15 nucleotides matching TRBD2. CDR3 length equals 16 residues. J was trimmed by 9 bases and V by 5 bases; bases with no gene match: 8. The germline gives CDR1 MNHEY, CDR2 SVGAGI.

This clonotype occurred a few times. The CDR3: CSANWGLAGGKMGETQYF. The CDR3 nucleotides are TGCAGTGCCAACTGGGGACTAGCGGGGGGGAAGATGGGCGAGACCCAGTACTTC. This chain uses TRBV20-1 with TRBJ2-5; 16 bases are a match to TRBD2. Germline CDR1 DFQATT, CDR2 SNEGSKA (reference sequence). The CDR3 runs to 18 residues. The J segment lost 5 bases and the V segment lost 6 bases, leaving 15 bases of the junction unmatched.

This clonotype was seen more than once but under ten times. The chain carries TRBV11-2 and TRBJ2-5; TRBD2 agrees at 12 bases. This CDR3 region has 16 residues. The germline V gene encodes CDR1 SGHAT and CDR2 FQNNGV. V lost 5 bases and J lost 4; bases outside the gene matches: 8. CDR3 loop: CASSLRLAGVGETQYF. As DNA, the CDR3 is TGTGCCAGCAGCCTAAGACTAGCGGGAGTTGGAGAGACCCAGTACTTC.

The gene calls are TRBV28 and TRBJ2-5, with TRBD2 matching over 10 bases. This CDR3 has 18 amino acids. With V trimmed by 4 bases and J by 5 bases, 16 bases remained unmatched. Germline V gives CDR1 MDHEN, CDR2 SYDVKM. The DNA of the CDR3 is TGTGCCAGCAGTTCTCCATATCTAGCTAGCGGGGGATTGGAGACCCAGTACTTC. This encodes CASSSPYLASGGLETQYF.

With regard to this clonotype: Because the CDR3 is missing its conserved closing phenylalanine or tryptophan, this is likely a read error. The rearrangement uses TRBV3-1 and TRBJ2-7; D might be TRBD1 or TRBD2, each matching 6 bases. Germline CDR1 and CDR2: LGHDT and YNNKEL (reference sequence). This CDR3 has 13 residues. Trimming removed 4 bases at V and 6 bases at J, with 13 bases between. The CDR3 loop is CASSPGGGGEQYL. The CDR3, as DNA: TGTGCCAGCAGCCCCGGAGGAGGGGGCGAGCAGTACTTA.

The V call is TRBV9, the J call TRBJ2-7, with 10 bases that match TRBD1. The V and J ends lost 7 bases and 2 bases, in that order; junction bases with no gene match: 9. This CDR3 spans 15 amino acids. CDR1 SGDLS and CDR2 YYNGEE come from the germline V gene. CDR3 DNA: TGTGCCAGCGGAGGGGGGACAGGGGTAACCTACGAGCAGTACTTC. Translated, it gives CASGGGTGVTYEQYF.

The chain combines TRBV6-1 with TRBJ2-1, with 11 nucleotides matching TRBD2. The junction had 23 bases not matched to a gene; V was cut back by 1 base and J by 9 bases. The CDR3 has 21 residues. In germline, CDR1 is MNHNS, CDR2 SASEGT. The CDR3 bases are TGTGCCAGCAGTGAAGTTTTTGTGGGTGTTGGGGGTAGCGGGAGGGCCGGTGAGCAGTTCTTC. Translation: CASSEVFVGVGGSGRAGEQFF.

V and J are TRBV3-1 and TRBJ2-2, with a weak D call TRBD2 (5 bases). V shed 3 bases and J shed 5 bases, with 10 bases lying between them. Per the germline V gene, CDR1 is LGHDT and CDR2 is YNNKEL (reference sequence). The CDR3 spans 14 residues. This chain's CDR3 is CASSQITRTGELFF. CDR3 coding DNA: TGTGCCAGCAGCCAGATAACTAGGACCGGGGAGCTGTTTTTT.

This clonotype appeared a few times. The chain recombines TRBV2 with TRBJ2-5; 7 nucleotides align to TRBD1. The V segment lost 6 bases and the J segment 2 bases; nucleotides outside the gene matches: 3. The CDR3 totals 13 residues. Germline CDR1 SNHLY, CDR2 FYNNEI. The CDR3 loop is CASSSGQQETQYF. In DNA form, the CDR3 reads TGTGCCAGCAGCTCGGGACAGCAAGAGACCCAGTACTTC.

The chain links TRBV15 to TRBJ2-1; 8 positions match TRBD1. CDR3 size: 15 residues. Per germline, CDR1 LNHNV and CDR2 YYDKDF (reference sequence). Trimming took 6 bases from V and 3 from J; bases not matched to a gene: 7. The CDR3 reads CATRIDRGDYNEQFF. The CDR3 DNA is TGTGCCACCAGGATTGACAGGGGAGACTACAATGAGCAGTTCTTC.

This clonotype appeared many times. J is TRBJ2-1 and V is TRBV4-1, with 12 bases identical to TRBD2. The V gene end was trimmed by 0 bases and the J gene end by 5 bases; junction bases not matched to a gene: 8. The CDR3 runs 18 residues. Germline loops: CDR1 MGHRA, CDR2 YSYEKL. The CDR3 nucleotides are TGCGCCAGCAGCCAAGACTATGTACTAGCGGGAGGAAACAATGAGCAGTTCTTC. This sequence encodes CASSQDYVLAGGNNEQFF.

In DNA form, the CDR3 reads TGTGCCAGCAGCCAAGGGGTAAGGGTTAACACTGAAGCTTTCTTT. This sequence encodes CASSQGVRVNTEAFF. This chain uses TRBV3-1 with TRBJ1-1, with D hard to call. The germline gives CDR1 LGHDT, CDR2 YNNKEL (reference sequence). Between the trimmed V and J ends, which lost 1 base and 2 bases, there was a span of 11 bases. This CDR3 has 15 residues.

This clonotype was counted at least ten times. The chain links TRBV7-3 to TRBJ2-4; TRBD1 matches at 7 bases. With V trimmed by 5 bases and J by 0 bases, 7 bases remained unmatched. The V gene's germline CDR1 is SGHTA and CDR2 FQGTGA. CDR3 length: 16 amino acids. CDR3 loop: CASSPRDRLAKNIQYF. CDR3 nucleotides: TGTGCCAGCAGCCCAAGGGACAGACTAGCCAAAAACATTCAGTACTTC.

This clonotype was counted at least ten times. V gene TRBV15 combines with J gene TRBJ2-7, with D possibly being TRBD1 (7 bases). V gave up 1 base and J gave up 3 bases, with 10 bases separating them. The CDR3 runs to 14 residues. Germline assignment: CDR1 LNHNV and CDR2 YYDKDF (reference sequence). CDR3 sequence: CATSRGQGGYEQYF. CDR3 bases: TGTGCCACCAGCAGAGGACAGGGAGGCTACGAGCAGTACTTC.

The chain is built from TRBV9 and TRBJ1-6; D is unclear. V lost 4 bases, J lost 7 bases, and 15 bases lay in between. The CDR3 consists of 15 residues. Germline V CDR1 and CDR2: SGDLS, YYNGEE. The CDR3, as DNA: TGTGCCAGCAGCTTAGGTCCCCGGGAAAATTCACCCCTCCACTTT. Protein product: CASSLGPRENSPLHF.

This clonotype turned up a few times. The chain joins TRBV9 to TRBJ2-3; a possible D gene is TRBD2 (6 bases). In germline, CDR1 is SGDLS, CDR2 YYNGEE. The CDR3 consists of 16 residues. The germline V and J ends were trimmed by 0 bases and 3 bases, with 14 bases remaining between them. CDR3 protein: CASSVASGGSTDTQYF. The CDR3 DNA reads TGTGCCAGCAGCGTAGCATCTGGGGGGAGTACAGATACGCAGTATTTT.

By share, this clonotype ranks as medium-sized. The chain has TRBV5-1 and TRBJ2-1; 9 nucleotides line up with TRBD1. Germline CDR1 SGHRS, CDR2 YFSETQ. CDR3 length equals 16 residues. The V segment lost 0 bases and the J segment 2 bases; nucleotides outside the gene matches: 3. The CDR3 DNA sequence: TGCGCCAGCAGCTTGGAGGGACAGGGCACCTACAATGAGCAGTTCTTC. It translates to CASSLEGQGTYNEQFF.

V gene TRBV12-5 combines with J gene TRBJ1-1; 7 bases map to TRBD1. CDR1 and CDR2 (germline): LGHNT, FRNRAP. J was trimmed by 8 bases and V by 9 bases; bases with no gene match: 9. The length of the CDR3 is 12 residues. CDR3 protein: CASGTGVGEAFF. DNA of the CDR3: TGTGCTAGCGGAACAGGGGTGGGAGAAGCTTTCTTT.

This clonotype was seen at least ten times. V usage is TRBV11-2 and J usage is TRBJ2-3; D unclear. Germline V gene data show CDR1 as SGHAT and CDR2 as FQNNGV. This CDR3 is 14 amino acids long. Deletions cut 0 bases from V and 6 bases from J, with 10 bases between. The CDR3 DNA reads TGTGCCAGCAGCTTAGACGGACCCCTGGATACGCAGTATTTT. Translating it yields CASSLDGPLDTQYF. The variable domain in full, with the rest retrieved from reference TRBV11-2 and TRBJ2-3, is EAGVAQSPRYKIIEKRQSVAFWCNPISGHATLYWYQQILGQGPKLLIQFQNNGVVDDSQLPKDRFSAERLKGVDSTLKIQPAKLEDSAVYLCASSLDGPLDTQYFGPGTRLTVL.

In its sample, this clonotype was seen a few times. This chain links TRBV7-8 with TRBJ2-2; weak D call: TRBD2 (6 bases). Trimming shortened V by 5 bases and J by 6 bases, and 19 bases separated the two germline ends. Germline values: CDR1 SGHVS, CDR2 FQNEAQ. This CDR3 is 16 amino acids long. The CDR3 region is CASSLQTRGLPGELFF. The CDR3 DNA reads TGTGCCAGCAGCCTCCAGACTAGAGGTCTCCCCGGGGAGCTGTTTTTT.

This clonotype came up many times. CDR3 amino acids: CASSLVTSGGTDTQYF. In nucleotides, the CDR3 is TGTGCCAGCAGCTTAGTAACTAGCGGGGGCACAGATACGCAGTATTTT. The rearrangement links TRBV7-9 to TRBJ2-3; 10 nucleotides align to TRBD2. Germline V CDR1 and CDR2: SEHNR, FQNEAQ (reference sequence). The CDR3 covers 16 residues. V shed 1 base and J 1 base; nucleotides not matched to a gene: 2.